This TCR beta chain was identified in a study of T cell responses to AZD1222 COVID-19 vaccine. Study information: Pooling covered second doses at about 4 or about 12 weeks.

Trimming took off 4 bases at V and 3 bases at J, with 7 bases between the two ends. The CDR3 length is 12 residues. Germline CDR1 reads SQVTM; CDR2 reads ANQGSEA. Regarding this clone: The target antigen is unknown.

Data came from immunoSEQ multiplex PCR; TCRdb stores just in-frame clones and leaves some out. This table has some 90,000 clones, over 70% appearing once. General observations from the study: Vaccine-associated CD4 TCRs ranged over spike, dominating at 160-218 and 743-854. Two AZD1222 administrations were followed by greater Spike-specific TCR breadth and depth. Among AZD1222 vaccinees, only five to seven were seropositive at baseline.

V and J are TRBV29-1 and TRBJ1-5, with D unresolved. The receptor comes from an adult in good health. Here the sequenced sample was peripheral blood, taken on day 0 of AZD1222 vaccination. CDR3 protein: CSVGANNQPQHF. The CDR3 bases are TGCAGCGTTGGGGCGAACAATCAGCCCCAGCATTTT.